This passage covers 2 T cell receptor beta chains from one sample sequenced in a study of T cells in Graves' hyperthyroidism and ophthalmopathy. TCR beta CDR3 region amplification was performed from RNA transcripts. RT-PCR in the first round (using the HTBI primer set) targeted the TCR CDR3. From the multiplex PCR reads, TCRdb called clonotypes with MiXCR, one entry per CDR3 protein. The sample consists of around 700,000 distinct CDR3 sequences, roughly a sixth of them appearing once. The sequenced material came from blood. These receptors were obtained from a woman aged 45-60 years with Graves' hyperthyroidism that later progressed to Graves' ophthalmopathy.

Ten or more counts support this clonotype. This sequence joins TRBV3-1 and TRBJ1-1, with D hard to call. Trimming left V 4 bases short and J 3 bases short, with 9 bases between. Germline V gene data show CDR1 as LGHDT and CDR2 as YNNKEL (reference sequence). This CDR3 is built from 13 residues. The DNA for the CDR3 is TGTGCCAGCAGCCTCCATGGGGACACTGAAGCTTTCTTT. Translation: CASSLHGDTEAFF.

This clonotype was seen at least ten times. This chain links TRBV12-5 with TRBJ1-1; the D is unclear. Germline CDR1 and CDR2: LGHNT and FRNRAP. The CDR3 has 14 residues. V lost 2 bases and J lost 1, with 8 bases in between. The CDR3 loop is CASGLSGSNTEAFF. In DNA, the CDR3 is TGTGCTAGTGGTTTGTCGGGGTCGAACACTGAAGCTTTCTTT. Together with reference TRBV12-5 and TRBJ1-1, the CDR3 gives the full variable domain: DARVTQTPRHKVTEMGQEVTMRCQPILGHNTVFWYRQTMMQGLELLAYFRNRAPLDDSGMPKDRFSAEMPDATLATLKIQPSEPRDSAVYFCASGLSGSNTEAFFGQGTRLTVV.